This T cell receptor (beta chain) was captured in a study of brain T cells in children with intractable seizures. This clone was picked up one time. Surgery cases with the highest brain T cell transcript signatures were chosen for sequencing. At least one anti-epileptic drug was given before surgery. The CDR3 covers 13 residues. Germline V gene sequence: CDR1 SGHNT, CDR2 YENEEA. V was cut by 1 base and J by 5 bases, with 5 bases left in between. Produced via immunoSEQ multiplex PCR; TCRdb's table is partial and in-frame only. The sample consists of some 62,000 clones, roughly 95% of them appearing once.

Sequenced material: peripheral blood, taken at surgery. The rearrangement uses TRBV11-3 and TRBJ2-2; D not resolved. The TCR was taken from a boy under three years old with focal cortical dysplasia and intractable seizures. CDR3 nucleotides: TGTGCCAGCAGCTTAGGAAGGACCGGGGAGCTGTTTTTT. Translation gives CASSLGRTGELFF. The whole variable domain, filled in from reference TRBV11-3 and TRBJ2-2, reads EAGVVQSPRYKIIEKKQPVAFWCNPISGHNTLYWYLQNLGQGPELLIRYENEEAVDDSQLPKDRFSAERLKGVDSTLKIQPAELGDSAVYLCASSLGRTGELFFGEGSRLTVL.